A selection of T cell receptor beta chains follows, all from one sample in a study of blood T cell repertoires in COVID-19. Method: immunoSEQ multiplex PCR; TCRdb's copy keeps in-frame clones and lacks some. Seen here are about 41,000 clones, 88% observed once, and the top ten hold roughly 5%. The sequencing sample was made of peripheral blood. These receptors were collected from a human donor in a cohort sampled during active COVID-19. The CDR3 runs from the conserved cysteine through the conserved F or W. The D gene is left open where the match is weak. A row's size may be missing; if present it is once, few, many or a size class.

J gene: TRBJ2-1
clone size: once
D gene: -
CDR3 length: 13
V gene: TRBV28
CDR3 protein: CATFGWGHNEQFF
CDR3 DNA: TGTGCCACCTTCGGGTGGGGCCACAATGAGCAGTTCTTC

J gene: TRBJ2-2
clone size: -
D gene: -
CDR3 length: 14
V gene: TRBV9
CDR3 protein: CASSVHRQPGELFF
CDR3 DNA: TGTGCCAGCAGCGTCCATCGACAGCCCGGGGAGCTGTTTTTT

J gene: TRBJ1-2
clone size: -
D gene: -
CDR3 length: 14
V gene: TRBV7-3
CDR3 protein: CASSLTGGDYGYTF
CDR3 DNA: TGTGCCAGCAGCTTAACGGGAGGGGACTATGGCTACACCTTC

J gene: TRBJ1-1
clone size: -
D gene: TRBD1
CDR3 length: 18
V gene: TRBV5-4
CDR3 protein: CASSKTTGTGGVNTEAFF
CDR3 DNA: TGTGCCAGCAGCAAGACGACAGGGACGGGTGGCGTGAACACTGAAGCTTTCTTT

J gene: TRBJ2-7
clone size: -
D gene: -
CDR3 length: 15
V gene: TRBV7-6
CDR3 protein: CASSLVGVRSDEQYF
CDR3 DNA: TGTGCCAGCAGCTTAGTAGGGGTCCGAAGCGACGAGCAGTACTTC

J gene: TRBJ2-5
clone size: -
D gene: -
CDR3 length: 15
V gene: TRBV7-3
CDR3 protein: CASSLGGLLEETQYF
CDR3 DNA: TGTGCCAGCAGCTTAGGAGGACTTTTAGAAGAGACCCAGTACTTC

J gene: TRBJ2-5
clone size: -
D gene: -
CDR3 length: 14
V gene: TRBV9
CDR3 protein: CASSVGHSQETQYF
CDR3 DNA: TGTGCCAGCAGCGTTGGCCACAGTCAAGAGACCCAGTACTTC

J gene: TRBJ1-1
clone size: once
D gene: -
CDR3 length: 17
V gene: TRBV9
CDR3 protein: CASSVGIWEGMNTEAFF
CDR3 DNA: TGTGCCAGCAGCGTAGGCATCTGGGAGGGCATGAACACTGAAGCTTTCTTT

J gene: TRBJ2-3
clone size: -
D gene: TRBD2
CDR3 length: 16
V gene: TRBV6-6
CDR3 protein: CASSYPTSGYTDTQYF
CDR3 DNA: TGTGCCAGCAGTTACCCGACTAGCGGCTACACAGATACGCAGTATTTT

J gene: TRBJ2-7
clone size: -
D gene: -
CDR3 length: 14
V gene: TRBV6-5
CDR3 protein: CASTRQPSTYEQYF
CDR3 DNA: TGTGCCAGCACCCGACAACCCTCCACCTACGAGCAGTACTTC

J gene: TRBJ2-1
clone size: few
D gene: -
CDR3 length: 15
V gene: TRBV29-1
CDR3 protein: CSVGGLAESYNEQFF
CDR3 DNA: TGCAGCGTTGGGGGATTAGCGGAGTCCTACAATGAGCAGTTCTTC

J gene: TRBJ1-4
clone size: few
D gene: TRBD1
CDR3 length: 15
V gene: TRBV16
CDR3 protein: CASSRQDRGVEKLFF
CDR3 DNA: TGTGCCAGCAGCCGCCAAGACAGGGGAGTCGAAAAACTGTTTTTT

J gene: TRBJ1-3
clone size: -
D gene: -
CDR3 length: 16
V gene: TRBV5-4
CDR3 protein: CASSLEEKSSGNTIYF
CDR3 DNA: TGTGCCAGCAGCTTGGAAGAAAAGAGCTCTGGAAACACCATATATTTT

J gene: TRBJ2-7
clone size: -
D gene: TRBD1
CDR3 length: 14
V gene: TRBV30
CDR3 protein: CAWNPGQGAYEQYF
CDR3 DNA: TGTGCCTGGAATCCGGGACAGGGAGCCTACGAGCAGTACTTC

J gene: TRBJ2-7
clone size: -
D gene: -
CDR3 length: 15
V gene: TRBV2
CDR3 protein: CASSEWGGLAYEQYF
CDR3 DNA: TGTGCCAGCAGTGAGTGGGGCGGCCTTGCCTACGAGCAGTACTTC